Sequencing of this TCR beta chain was carried out in a study of vaccination effects on CD4 cells after COVID-19. Only in-frame clones appear in the TCRdb table, and some are missing; sequencing was by immunoSEQ multiplex PCR. The sample consists of about 22,000 clones, roughly 72% of them appearing once. Expansion of antigen-specific CD4+ T cells with viral peptide pools was carried out by the ViraFEST assay before sequencing. Once cultured for 10 to 11 days, the cells underwent separation to obtain CD4+ T cells. The vaccine given was either BNT162b2 or mRNA-1273, in two doses. V dropped 4 bases and J dropped 0; count of bases not matched to a gene: 8. The CDR3 consists of 17 residues. Germline V CDR1 and CDR2: SGHDN, FVKESK. Notes on this clone: Its antigen is not identified.

General study points: Early timepoints after infection were absent, and convalescent patients were few in the study.

The sequenced sample was CD4+ T cells from PBMCs cultured with HCoV-NL63 spike peptides, obtained after COVID-19 vaccination. V and J are TRBV14 and TRBJ2-7, with TRBD1 identical over 11 bases. This sequence originates from a human donor who received a COVID-19 vaccine. The CDR3 sequence: CASSLIRGTGGSYEQYF. In DNA, the CDR3 is TGTGCCAGCAGCCTTATACGGGGGACAGGGGGCTCCTACGAGCAGTACTTC.